These 16 T cell receptor beta chains originate from one sample sequenced in a study of chemoradiotherapy in HPV16-positive cancers. Clones were read by immunoSEQ multiplex PCR, and TCRdb kept only the in-frame ones, dropping some. The sample lists about 15,000 clones, around four fifths occurring once. The sample was taken from a patient who underwent chemoradiotherapy. Every receptor here comes from a human donor with HPV-associated anogenital cancer.

This clone was observed a handful of times. This chain connects TRBV19 to TRBJ2-1; tentatively, D is TRBD2 (6 bases). V lost 3 bases and J lost 4, with 16 bases in between. CDR1 and CDR2 from the germline V gene are LNHDA and SQIVND (reference sequence). The CDR3 totals 16 residues. CDR3 sequence reads: CASSIGRGAFYNEQFF. The CDR3 DNA reads as TGTGCCAGTAGTATCGGGCGGGGAGCCTTTTACAATGAGCAGTTCTTC.

The chain is built from TRBV7-9 and TRBJ1-5; no clear D gene. Trimming removed 0 bases from V and 7 bases from J, with 4 bases in between. Per germline, CDR1 SEHNR and CDR2 FQNEAQ (reference sequence). The CDR3 consists of 12 residues. The CDR3 DNA reads TGTGCCAGCAGCTTAGCGGGACAGCCCCAGCATTTT. It specifies CASSLAGQPQHF.

The J gene is TRBJ1-3, the V gene TRBV9; D is ambiguous. CDR1 is SGDLS and CDR2 is YYNGEE in the germline V gene. The V and J ends lost 0 bases and 0 bases respectively, with 7 bases between them. There are 15 residues in the CDR3. CDR3 DNA: TGTGCCAGCAGCGTAGACATCAGCTCTGGAAACACCATATATTTT. This translates into CASSVDISSGNTIYF.

The chain links TRBV7-8 to TRBJ1-1; the match to TRBD1 covers 10 bases. With V trimmed by 4 bases and J by 4 bases, 9 bases remained unmatched. The CDR3 extends over 16 amino acids. Germline V gene sequence: CDR1 SGHVS, CDR2 FQNEAQ. The CDR3 region has the DNA TGTGCCAGCAGCTCACGAAGGGACAGGGGAGTCACTGAAGCTTTCTTT. Translating it yields CASSSRRDRGVTEAFF. The variable domain in full, with the rest retrieved from reference TRBV7-8 and TRBJ1-1, is GAGVSQSPRYKVAKRGQDVALRCDPISGHVSLFWYQQALGQGPEFLTYFQNEAQLDKSGLPSDRFFAERPEGSVSTLKIQRTQQEDSAVYLCASSSRRDRGVTEAFFGQGTRLTVV.

This clone came up a few times. The CDR3 here is CASSDRESSPLHF. In nucleotides, the CDR3 is TGTGCCAGCAGCGACAGGGAATCCTCACCCCTCCACTTT. The chain is built from TRBV25-1 and TRBJ1-6, with 7 positions matching TRBD1. The ends lost 6 bases at V and 10 bases at J; junction bases unmatched: 6. From germline, CDR1 is MGHDK and CDR2 SYGVNS. The CDR3 is made up of 13 amino acids.

The V call is TRBV19, the J call TRBJ2-5; 8 bases match TRBD2. V was clipped by 5 bases and J by 3 bases; unmatched bases: 8. The CDR3 is 15 amino acids. CDR1 is LNHDA and CDR2 is SQIVND in the germline V gene (reference sequence). The CDR3 here is CASSFFTGGKETQYF. The CDR3 DNA follows: TGTGCCAGTAGTTTCTTTACGGGGGGGAAAGAGACCCAGTACTTC.

The chain couples TRBV2 to TRBJ1-1, with D unclear. The germline V gene encodes CDR1 SNHLY and CDR2 FYNNEI. V lost 2 bases and J lost 1, with 11 bases in between. The CDR3 covers 15 residues. The DNA for the CDR3 is TGTGCCAGCAGTGAAACTTGGACGGCGAACACTGAAGCTTTCTTT. Translating it yields CASSETWTANTEAFF.

The chain employs TRBV6-5 and TRBJ1-1; no clear D gene. The germline V gene encodes CDR1 MNHEY and CDR2 SVGAGI. V was trimmed by 6 bases and J by 10 bases, leaving 15 bases between them. The CDR3 has 12 amino acids. The chain's CDR3 is CASRGRSFGAFF. The CDR3 DNA is TGTGCCAGCAGGGGCAGGAGTTTTGGAGCTTTCTTT.

The chain is built from TRBV19 and TRBJ2-7; possibly TRBD2 for D (6 bases). Trimming pared 1 base from V and 3 bases from J, leaving 13 bases between. The germline V gene has CDR1 LNHDA and CDR2 SQIVND (reference sequence). This CDR3 is 15 amino acids long. The CDR3 DNA reads TGTGCCAGTAGTATAGGTGGAGGGGATATCTACGAGCAGTACTTC. It encodes CASSIGGGDIYEQYF.

This clone is a singleton in its sample. The V gene is TRBV4-1, the J gene TRBJ1-4; D remains unclear. The CDR3 is 15 residues long. The V gene lost 3 bases and the J gene lost 7 bases, with 15 bases spanning the gap. The V gene's germline CDR1 is MGHRA and CDR2 YSYEKL. The CDR3 is CASSQGPPRAEKLFF. CDR3 sequence (DNA): TGCGCCAGCAGCCAGGGCCCGCCGCGCGCTGAAAAACTGTTTTTT.

The genes are TRBV5-1 and TRBJ1-1, with TRBD1 identical over 7 bases. Germline V gives CDR1 SGHRS, CDR2 YFSETQ. The CDR3 sequence is 15 residues long. V lost 2 bases to trimming and J lost 4 bases; unmatched junction nucleotides: 8. CDR3 nucleotide sequence: TGCGCCAGCAGCTTAATTAACAGGGGAAGCACTGAAGCTTTCTTT. As protein: CASSLINRGSTEAFF.

This chain uses TRBV5-4 with TRBJ2-1, with D perhaps matching TRBD2 (6 bases). The CDR3 is 16 amino acids. Germline V gene data show CDR1 as SGHNT and CDR2 as YYREEE (reference sequence). V shed 3 bases and J shed 3 bases, with 16 bases lying between them. The CDR3 region is CASSSPPAGGYNEQFF. DNA of the CDR3: TGTGCCAGCAGCTCTCCGCCAGCGGGCGGCTACAATGAGCAGTTCTTC.

The sample holds one count of this clone. V is TRBV13 and J is TRBJ1-1; TRBD1 agrees at 7 bases. The CDR3 contains 12 residues. J gave up 11 bases and V 3 bases, and 6 bases lay outside the gene matches. The V gene's germline CDR1 is PRHDT and CDR2 FYEKMQ (reference sequence). CDR3 amino acids: CASSFEGAEAFF. The CDR3 coding sequence is TGTGCCAGCAGCTTCGAGGGGGCGGAGGCTTTCTTT. The full variable domain, rest sourced from reference TRBV13 and TRBJ1-1, is AAGVIQSPRHLIKEKRETATLKCYPIPRHDTVYWYQQGPGQDPQFLISFYEKMQSDKGSIPDRFSAQQFSDYHSELNMSSLELGDSALYFCASSFEGAEAFFGQGTRLTVV.

Here the CDR3 DNA reads TGTGCCAGCAGTCTCGAAGCAGGTGTAGGTCAGCCCCAGCATTTT. Translation gives CASSLEAGVGQPQHF. The rearrangement uses TRBV6-1 and TRBJ1-5; D ambiguous. Germline V gene lookup returns CDR1 MNHNS and CDR2 SASEGT. The CDR3 loop spans 15 amino acids. Trimming pared 5 bases from V and 6 bases from J, leaving 17 bases between.

The CDR3 loop is CASSSDREADTQYF. CDR3 bases: TGTGCCAGCAGCTCTGACAGGGAGGCAGATACGCAGTATTTT. The chain combines TRBV7-9 with TRBJ2-3, with D perhaps TRBD1 (7 bases). In germline, CDR1 is SEHNR, CDR2 FQNEAQ (reference sequence). The V end lost 4 bases, the J end lost 4 bases, and 12 bases lay between the germline ends. This CDR3 is 14 amino acids long.

This clone was found once. J is TRBJ2-6 and V is TRBV5-1; tentative D call: TRBD1 (6 bases). Looked up from germline, CDR1 is SGHRS and CDR2 is YFSETQ. The CDR3 has 17 residues. V was pared by 1 base and J by 2 bases, with 13 bases between. CDR3 sequence: CASSLSIQGTGANVLTF. The DNA of the CDR3 is TGCGCCAGCAGCTTGTCTATACAGGGAACTGGGGCCAACGTCCTGACTTTC.